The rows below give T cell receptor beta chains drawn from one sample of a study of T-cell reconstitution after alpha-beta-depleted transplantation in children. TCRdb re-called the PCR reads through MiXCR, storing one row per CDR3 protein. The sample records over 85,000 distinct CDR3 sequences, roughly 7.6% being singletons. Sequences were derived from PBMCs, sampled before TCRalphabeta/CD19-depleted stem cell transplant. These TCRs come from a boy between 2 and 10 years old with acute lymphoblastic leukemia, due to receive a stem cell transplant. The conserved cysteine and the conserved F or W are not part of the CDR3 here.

cdr3_aa: ASIEADTQY; j_call: TRBJ2-3; v_call: TRBV7-9
cdr3_aa: ASSATGGPIDTQY; j_call: TRBJ2-3; v_call: TRBV11-2
cdr3_aa: ASSQDWGTANYGYT; j_call: TRBJ1-2; v_call: TRBV3-1
cdr3_aa: ASGSSGLAGNTQY; j_call: TRBJ2-3; v_call: TRBV5-1
cdr3_aa: ASSSSPGYSNQPQH; j_call: TRBJ1-5; v_call: TRBV7-8
cdr3_aa: ASSEWGDEQY; j_call: TRBJ2-7; v_call: TRBV6-1
cdr3_aa: ASSVNGEKLF; j_call: TRBJ1-4; v_call: TRBV5-1
cdr3_aa: ASSFGTSNTGELF; j_call: TRBJ2-2; v_call: TRBV11-2
cdr3_aa: IAHGGDRSYNEQF; j_call: TRBJ2-1; v_call: TRBV20-1
cdr3_aa: SVDFGQEYEQY; j_call: TRBJ2-7; v_call: TRBV29-1
cdr3_aa: ASSQDRANQGRTF; j_call: TRBJ1-1; v_call: TRBV4-3
cdr3_aa: ASSFKPAGLAGDKRETQY; j_call: TRBJ2-5; v_call: TRBV12-3/TRBV12-4
cdr3_aa: SANIAGGPEQY; j_call: TRBJ2-7; v_call: TRBV20-1
cdr3_aa: ASSLAMTGRNGYT; j_call: TRBJ1-2; v_call: TRBV5-1
cdr3_aa: ASSVVGDFYNEQF; j_call: TRBJ2-1; v_call: TRBV9
cdr3_aa: ASSHPRDSHEQY; j_call: TRBJ2-7; v_call: TRBV4-1
cdr3_aa: ASSYSRGSGELF; j_call: TRBJ2-2; v_call: TRBV6-5
cdr3_aa: ASSQDLAGGFTDTQY; j_call: TRBJ2-3; v_call: TRBV4-2
cdr3_aa: SASGTSGVEQF; j_call: TRBJ2-1; v_call: TRBV20-1
cdr3_aa: ASSYWDRSSGANVLT; j_call: TRBJ2-6; v_call: TRBV6-6
cdr3_aa: SASPSGGETQY; j_call: TRBJ2-5; v_call: TRBV20-1
cdr3_aa: AIRHTGTSGGASNEQF; j_call: TRBJ2-1; v_call: TRBV10-3
cdr3_aa: ASSLGDYGYT; j_call: TRBJ1-2; v_call: TRBV5-1
cdr3_aa: ASSLRLNSHLRSSYNEQF; j_call: TRBJ2-1; v_call: TRBV7-2
cdr3_aa: ASSGGLAGDEQF; j_call: TRBJ2-1; v_call: TRBV5-1
cdr3_aa: ASRSGHRTDTQY; j_call: TRBJ2-3; v_call: TRBV6-1
cdr3_aa: ASSLTGTHEQY; j_call: TRBJ2-7; v_call: TRBV7-3
cdr3_aa: ASSVNLAGEQRSDTQY; j_call: TRBJ2-3; v_call: TRBV9
cdr3_aa: ASGGGFYGYT; j_call: TRBJ1-2; v_call: TRBV12-3/TRBV12-4
cdr3_aa: ASNSRQGWTNEKLF; j_call: TRBJ1-4; v_call: TRBV6-2/TRBV6-3
cdr3_aa: ASSLEKETQY; j_call: TRBJ2-5; v_call: TRBV5-1
cdr3_aa: ASSQDLRVRSPLH; j_call: TRBJ1-6; v_call: TRBV3-1
cdr3_aa: SVGTALGGDTEAF; j_call: TRBJ1-1; v_call: TRBV29-1
cdr3_aa: ASNPPGRTDTQY; j_call: TRBJ2-3; v_call: TRBV5-1
cdr3_aa: ASSAALAGGPGEQF; j_call: TRBJ2-1; v_call: TRBV7-2
cdr3_aa: ASSLSHPGVLNTEAF; j_call: TRBJ1-1; v_call: TRBV27
cdr3_aa: ATRGTGGGEQY; j_call: TRBJ2-7; v_call: TRBV2
cdr3_aa: ASSPGLNWDEQF; j_call: TRBJ2-1; v_call: TRBV7-3
cdr3_aa: ASSWGAGGPTDTQY; j_call: TRBJ2-3; v_call: TRBV27
cdr3_aa: ASSQGSGFGELF; j_call: TRBJ2-2; v_call: TRBV4-2
cdr3_aa: SARGELVPVTAEQY; j_call: TRBJ2-7; v_call: TRBV20-1
cdr3_aa: ATSRETSGGYETQY; j_call: TRBJ2-5; v_call: TRBV15
cdr3_aa: SARAGLINYGYT; j_call: TRBJ1-2; v_call: TRBV20-1
cdr3_aa: ASSLGSLGYEQY; j_call: TRBJ2-7; v_call: TRBV5-1
cdr3_aa: ASSLGTGDFSGNTIY; j_call: TRBJ1-3; v_call: TRBV5-1
cdr3_aa: ASSPQPTGPLNSPLH; j_call: TRBJ1-6; v_call: TRBV7-9
cdr3_aa: ASCLTGDTEAF; j_call: TRBJ1-1; v_call: TRBV12-3/TRBV12-4
cdr3_aa: ASSLMTRMLGGNEQF; j_call: TRBJ2-1; v_call: TRBV7-6
cdr3_aa: ASSLGGGLPGTQY; j_call: TRBJ2-5; v_call: TRBV12-3/TRBV12-4
cdr3_aa: ASSTGTGANYGYT; j_call: TRBJ1-2; v_call: TRBV5-5
cdr3_aa: ASSLMEGSNGYT; j_call: TRBJ1-2; v_call: TRBV7-9
cdr3_aa: ASSLQVGPQY; j_call: TRBJ2-3; v_call: TRBV11-2
cdr3_aa: ASSFPGANVLT; j_call: TRBJ2-6; v_call: TRBV7-6
cdr3_aa: ASSFEIGGPNQPQH; j_call: TRBJ1-5; v_call: TRBV7-9
cdr3_aa: ASSQDPHRLAGNPYNEQF; j_call: TRBJ2-1; v_call: TRBV3-1
cdr3_aa: ASSLVYGRAYYEQY; j_call: TRBJ2-7; v_call: TRBV5-1
cdr3_aa: ASSFNTGSMTNAF; j_call: TRBJ1-1; v_call: TRBV5-1